This TCR beta chain was captured in a study of identical twins. TCRdb re-called the 5' RACE reads with MiXCR, one entry per CDR3 protein. The sample carries about 690,000 distinct CDR3 sequences, 6.1% recorded once. The germline CDR1 and CDR2 sequences are MNHNS and SASEGT. CDR3 length: 14 residues. The trim removed 5 bases at V and 5 bases at J, leaving 8 bases unmatched. This clonotype was sampled from a man younger than 30 in good health. Sequenced material: naive T cells sorted from blood. The chain uses TRBV6-1 and TRBJ2-5, with TRBD2 matching 7 bases. CDR3 protein: CASSPEGRGETQYF. The CDR3 bases are TGTGCCAGCAGTCCCGAGGGGAGGGGCGAGACCCAGTACTTC.